The 17 T cell receptor beta chains given below trace back to one sample, sequenced in a study of T-cell memory formation after mild COVID-19. TCRdb processed the 5' RACE reads anew with MiXCR; each CDR3 protein has one entry. This table holds around 450,000 distinct CDR3 sequences, around 20% found once. The material sequenced was PBMCs or a T cell subset sorted from them (not recorded which). The receptors were gathered from an adult woman who had mild COVID-19 (a few samples of this study predate the infection). Cell type and time point are not known.

This sequence joins TRBV20-1 and TRBJ2-1; D is perhaps TRBD1 or TRBD2 (5 bases each). Looked up from germline, CDR1 is DFQATT and CDR2 is SNEGSKA (reference sequence). Trimming stripped 6 bases from V and 7 bases from J, with 19 bases between. The CDR3 has 14 amino acids. Here the CDR3 DNA reads TGCAGTGCCGAGGGACGGCTGTCATGGAATGAGCAGTTCTTC. It is translated as CSAEGRLSWNEQFF.

This clonotype occurred a few times. The rearrangement uses TRBV4-1 and TRBJ2-5; D call uncertain. From germline, CDR1 is MGHRA and CDR2 YSYEKL. The CDR3 has 15 residues. Trimming pared 2 bases from V and 3 bases from J, leaving 13 bases between. In nucleotides, the CDR3 is TGCGCCAGCAGCCAACAAGAGCTCCCGGAAGAGACCCAGTACTTC. Protein: CASSQQELPEETQYF.

The genes are TRBV6-5 and TRBJ2-1, with D possibly matching TRBD1 (6 bases). Germline values: CDR1 MNHEY, CDR2 SVGAGI. Trimming cost V 6 bases and J 5 bases, with 17 bases left between them. This CDR3 comprises 15 residues. The CDR3 DNA is TGTGCCAGCAGGGACAGCCTCACACTTAACAATGAGCAGTTCTTC. This sequence encodes CASRDSLTLNNEQFF.

The chain employs TRBV7-2 and TRBJ1-1, with unresolved D. CDR1 SGHTA and CDR2 FQGNSA come from the germline V gene. The CDR3 has 12 amino acids. V was clipped by 5 bases and J by 8 bases, with 12 bases between them. In DNA, the CDR3 is TGTGCCAGCAGCCAATCCTTGAGAGAAGCTTTCTTT. It codes for CASSQSLREAFF.

This chain links TRBV24-1 with TRBJ2-5; 8 bases match TRBD2. Unmatched junction bases numbered 13, after V lost 3 bases and J lost 5 bases. Per the germline V gene, CDR1 is KGHDR and CDR2 is SFDVKD. The CDR3 length is 17 residues. Here the CDR3 reads CATSDTPPGGIDETQYF. DNA for the CDR3: TGTGCCACCAGTGATACCCCGCCGGGGGGGATAGATGAGACCCAGTACTTC.

The chain has TRBV15 and TRBJ1-4; D gene ambiguous. From germline, CDR1 is LNHNV and CDR2 YYDKDF (reference sequence). CDR3 size: 11 residues. The V gene lost 4 bases and the J gene lost 7 bases, with 4 bases spanning the gap. The CDR3 loop is CATSTSEKLFF. The CDR3, as DNA: TGTGCCACCAGCACGAGTGAAAAACTGTTTTTT. Full variable domain (rest looked up from reference TRBV15 and TRBJ1-4): DAMVIQNPRYQVTQFGKPVTLSCSQTLNHNVMYWYQQKSSQAPKLLFHYYDKDFNNEADTPDNFQSRRPNTSFCFLDIRSPGLGDTAMYLCATSTSEKLFFGSGTQLSVL.

This clonotype was detected a few times. This chain joins TRBV20-1 and TRBJ2-1; D not resolved. Germline CDR1 is DFQATT and CDR2 is SNEGSKA (reference sequence). V lost 0 bases, J lost 5 bases, and 23 bases lay in between. The CDR3 spans 18 residues. The CDR3, as DNA: TGCAGTGCTAGAGAAAGGCGGCAGGCGATACTTGGGGACAATGAGCAGTTCTTC. Translating gives CSARERRQAILGDNEQFF.

The chain uses TRBV7-9 and TRBJ2-3; D perhaps matches TRBD2 (5 bases). Germline CDR1 is SEHNR and CDR2 is FQNEAQ (reference sequence). The V end was cut by 4 bases, the J end by 5 bases, with 10 bases between. The CDR3 runs 13 residues. The CDR3 sequence: CASSSHGEDTQYF. CDR3 bases: TGTGCCAGCAGCTCGCACGGGGAAGATACGCAGTATTTT.

This clonotype was recorded a few times. This sequence joins TRBV3-1 and TRBJ1-5; D gene ambiguous. From germline, CDR1 is LGHDT and CDR2 YNNKEL (reference sequence). Deletions cut 3 bases from V and 3 bases from J, with 6 bases between. This CDR3 contains 13 residues. CDR3 loop: CASSHGPNQPQHF. The CDR3 region has the DNA TGTGCCAGCAGCCACGGCCCCAATCAGCCCCAGCATTTT.

The CDR3 DNA sequence: TGTGCCAGCAGCCCGACGCGAGGCCCTGGAAACACCATATATTTT. Translated, it gives CASSPTRGPGNTIYF. The chain uses TRBV9 and TRBJ1-3, with D unclear. V dropped 4 bases and J dropped 2 bases, with 13 bases sitting between them. The CDR3 contains 15 residues. CDR1 is SGDLS and CDR2 is YYNGEE in the germline V gene.

V gene TRBV19 combines with J gene TRBJ2-3; TRBD1 matches 9 bases. Trimming cost V 5 bases and J 1 base; bases outside gene matches: 7. The CDR3 consists of 16 residues. The germline V gene encodes CDR1 LNHDA and CDR2 SQIVND (reference sequence). The CDR3 here is CASSPTGGSGTDTQYF. The CDR3 DNA reads as TGTGCCAGTAGTCCTACAGGGGGCAGCGGCACAGATACGCAGTATTTT.

The gene calls are TRBV2 and TRBJ2-6; 9 bases are a match to TRBD2. This CDR3 region has 18 residues. CDR1 is SNHLY, CDR2 FYNNEI, per germline. V trimming: 3 bases; J trimming: 4 bases; junction bases outside the gene matches: 10. The CDR3 DNA sequence: TGTGCCAGCAGTGATTTATTAGCGGGAGTGTCGGGGGCCAACGTCCTGACTTTC. It translates to CASSDLLAGVSGANVLTF.

This clonotype has more than one count but fewer than ten. The chain has TRBV29-1 and TRBJ2-7; D not certain. V lost 4 bases to trimming and J lost 2 bases, with 6 bases between them. This CDR3 is 11 amino acids long. Germline V gives CDR1 SQVTM, CDR2 ANQGSEA. The CDR3 protein is CSVGQPYEQYF. In DNA form, the CDR3 reads TGCAGCGTTGGTCAGCCCTACGAGCAGTACTTC.

This clonotype was seen at least ten times. J is TRBJ2-1 and V is TRBV24-1; TRBD2 matches 7 bases. The CDR3 has 14 residues. Per the germline V gene, CDR1 is KGHDR and CDR2 is SFDVKD. Trimming cost V 9 bases and J 0 bases; bases outside gene matches: 4. The CDR3 is CATRLALSYNEQFF. The CDR3 DNA reads as TGTGCCACCCGACTAGCCCTCTCCTACAATGAGCAGTTCTTC.

This clonotype was picked up a small number of times. The rearrangement links TRBV18 to TRBJ2-3, with D possibly being TRBD2 (5 bases). The CDR3 runs 15 residues. The germline gives CDR1 KGHSH, CDR2 LQKENI. V was pared by 5 bases and J by 4 bases, with 16 bases between. The CDR3 spells CASSSFGVGADTQYF. In DNA form, the CDR3 reads TGTGCCAGCTCATCCTTCGGGGTCGGTGCAGATACGCAGTATTTT.

This sequence joins TRBV29-1 and TRBJ2-1; 8 positions agree with TRBD1. The CDR3 runs to 18 residues. Germline V gene sequence: CDR1 SQVTM, CDR2 ANQGSEA. The V gene end was trimmed by 5 bases and the J gene end by 1 base; junction bases not matched to a gene: 16. CDR3 region: CSVRISTRTGSSYNEQFF. In nucleotides, the CDR3 is TGCAGCGTTCGAATAAGTACGCGGACAGGGTCATCCTACAATGAGCAGTTCTTC.

The V and J genes are TRBV18 and TRBJ2-4; D may be TRBD1 (5 bases). V was clipped by 3 bases and J by 0 bases, with 9 bases between them. This CDR3 is built from 15 residues. Germline CDR1 and CDR2: KGHSH and LQKENI. This CDR3 reads CASSPTVLAKNIQYF. In nucleotides, the CDR3 is TGTGCCAGCTCACCGACAGTTCTAGCCAAAAACATTCAGTACTTC.